The 15 T cell receptor beta chains reported below all come from one sample, sequenced in a study of cytomegalovirus exposure and HLA in healthy donors. The PCR had 60 Vbeta and 13 Jbeta primers. Here immunoSEQ multiplex PCR was the method, and the copy in TCRdb shows in-frame clones only, minus some. The table records 120,000 or so clones, more than 60% of them present only once. Sequenced input: PBMCs. All receptors derive from a woman between 40 and 50 years old in good health and CMV-seronegative.

The V gene is TRBV5-5, the J gene TRBJ1-1; no definite D call. V lost 1 base, J lost 7 bases, and 14 bases lay in between. CDR3 length: 14 residues. Germline V gene sequence: CDR1 SGHKS, CDR2 YYEKEE (reference sequence). The CDR3 loop is CASSLYREADEAFF. CDR3 in DNA: TGTGCCAGCAGCTTGTACCGTGAGGCTGATGAAGCTTTCTTT.

This chain uses TRBV29-1 with TRBJ1-5; a possible D gene is TRBD1 (5 bases). Germline-derived CDR1 and CDR2 are SQVTM and ANQGSEA. The CDR3 loop spans 14 amino acids. The germline V and J ends were trimmed by 7 bases and 10 bases, with 23 bases remaining between them. CDR3 residues: CSAVGWGPEEPQHF. The CDR3 DNA reads TGCAGCGCCGTAGGATGGGGCCCTGAGGAACCCCAGCATTTT.

J is TRBJ1-2 and V is TRBV7-2; TRBD1 is a possible D gene (6 bases). The CDR3 contains 13 residues. Per germline, CDR1 SGHTA and CDR2 FQGNSA. V was shortened by 5 bases and J by 6 bases, with 13 bases between the two germline ends. The chain's CDR3 is CASSTDGQHGYTF. Here the CDR3 DNA reads TGTGCCAGCAGCACCGACGGACAGCATGGCTACACCTTC.

The CDR3 sequence: CASSFWTGQSYEQYF. CDR3 nucleotides: TGCGCCAGCAGCTTCTGGACGGGACAGAGTTACGAGCAGTACTTC. V gene TRBV5-1 combines with J gene TRBJ2-7, with TRBD1 matching 7 bases. CDR1 and CDR2 from the germline V gene are SGHRS and YFSETQ. The CDR3 contains 15 residues. V gave up 2 bases and J gave up 4 bases; unmatched junction bases: 9.

V is TRBV25-1 and J is TRBJ1-2, with D possibly matching TRBD1 (6 bases). Deletions cut 2 bases from V and 6 bases from J, with 13 bases between. Germline V lookup: CDR1 MGHDK, CDR2 SYGVNS. The CDR3 is 14 residues long. The CDR3 DNA reads TGTGCCAGCAGTGAAAGGACAGCAAGTAATGGCTACACCTTC. Residues: CASSERTASNGYTF.

This clone has only a few counts. The genes are TRBV7-2 and TRBJ1-5, with a tentative D call TRBD1 (5 bases). V gave up 3 bases and J gave up 3 bases, with 12 bases separating them. This CDR3 is 15 amino acids long. The germline CDR1 and CDR2 sequences are SGHTA and FQGNSA. The CDR3 DNA follows: TGTGCCAGCAGCTTCGGGCAGGGCGTCAATCAGCCCCAGCATTTT. Translation: CASSFGQGVNQPQHF.

This clone was found a few times. The chain carries TRBV5-5 and TRBJ2-3, with 8 bases lining up with TRBD2. Per the germline V gene, CDR1 is SGHKS and CDR2 is YYEKEE (reference sequence). J lost 6 bases, V lost 2 bases, and 11 bases had no gene match. The CDR3 is 16 amino acids. The CDR3 reads CASSFELSGGRDTQYF. In DNA, the CDR3 is TGTGCCAGCAGCTTTGAACTAAGCGGGGGCCGGGATACGCAGTATTTT.

This clone was recorded a few times. V is TRBV11-2 and J is TRBJ1-2; D remains ambiguous. CDR3 length: 14 residues. V dropped 5 bases and J dropped 7 bases, with 17 bases sitting between them. Germline V gives CDR1 SGHAT, CDR2 FQNNGV. Written as DNA, the CDR3 is TGTGCCAGCAGCCCGAGCGCCTCGCCGAGTGGCTACACCTTC. Protein product: CASSPSASPSGYTF. Supplemented by reference TRBV11-2 and TRBJ1-2, the full variable domain reads EAGVAQSPRYKIIEKRQSVAFWCNPISGHATLYWYQQILGQGPKLLIQFQNNGVVDDSQLPKDRFSAERLKGVDSTLKIQPAKLEDSAVYLCASSPSASPSGYTFGSGTRLTVV.

A note on this clone: Other DNA sequences in the sample encode the same CDR3. The V call is TRBV7-3, the J call TRBJ1-1; D ambiguous. The CDR3 spans 13 residues. The germline gives CDR1 SGHTA, CDR2 FQGTGA. V was shortened by 5 bases and J by 1 base, with 8 bases between the two germline ends. The CDR3 bases are TGTGCCAGCAGCCCGGGGTCGAACACTGAAGCTTTCTTT. This encodes CASSPGSNTEAFF.

This clone showed up just a few times. The V gene is TRBV2, the J gene TRBJ2-5, with 7 bases that match TRBD1. Judging by the DNA end, TRBJ2-7 fits better; the J call may be wrong. Germline V lookup: CDR1 SNHLY, CDR2 FYNNEI. The CDR3 is 13 residues long. CDR3 bases: TGTGCCAGCAGTACAGGGGTGGAGTACGAGCAGTACTTC. Translated, it gives CASSTGVEYEQYF.

Comment on this clone: Germline and junction disagree at one end, which may indicate a read error. The chain recombines TRBV7-6 with TRBJ2-5; tentative D call: TRBD2 (6 bases). The CDR3 covers 15 residues. Looked up from germline, CDR1 is SGHVS and CDR2 is FNYEAQ. CDR3 sequence (DNA): TGTGCCAGCAGCTTAGGCGGGACTCGACAAGAGACTCAGTACTTC. This translates into CASSLGGTRQETQYF. The whole variable domain, filled in from reference TRBV7-6 and TRBJ2-5, reads GAGVSQSPRYKVTKRGQDVALRCDPISGHVSLYWYRQALGQGPEFLTYFNYEAQQDKSGLPNDRFSAERPEGSISTLTIQRTEQRDSAMYRCASSLGGTRQETQYFGPGTRLLVL.

The gene calls are TRBV2 and TRBJ2-3; 13 bases map to TRBD2. The junction had 5 bases not matched to a gene; V was cut back by 0 bases and J by 5 bases. The germline CDR1 and CDR2 sequences are SNHLY and FYNNEI. There are 17 residues in the CDR3. CDR3 DNA: TGTGCCAGCAGTGAAGCCCGACTAGCGGGAGGCATAGATACGCAGTATTTT. The encoded protein is CASSEARLAGGIDTQYF.

The count of this clone is one. The V gene is TRBV7-6, the J gene TRBJ2-2; D gene uncertain. This CDR3 region has 12 residues. In germline, CDR1 is SGHVS, CDR2 FNYEAQ. Trimming removed 4 bases at V and 6 bases at J, with 6 bases between. For the CDR3, the DNA is TGTGCCAGCAGCTCCCAGTCCGGGGAGCTGTTTTTT. This sequence encodes CASSSQSGELFF. The full variable domain, with the rest looked up from reference TRBV7-6 and TRBJ2-2, is GAGVSQSPRYKVTKRGQDVALRCDPISGHVSLYWYRQALGQGPEFLTYFNYEAQQDKSGLPNDRFSAERPEGSISTLTIQRTEQRDSAMYRCASSSQSGELFFGEGSRLTVL.

V usage is TRBV5-1 and J usage is TRBJ2-3, with 13 nucleotides matching TRBD2. Looked up from germline, CDR1 is SGHRS and CDR2 is YFSETQ. The CDR3 is made up of 16 amino acids. V gave up 3 bases and J gave up 2 bases; unmatched junction bases: 3. CDR3 region: CASSWTSGGNTDTQYF. CDR3 coding DNA: TGCGCCAGCAGCTGGACTAGCGGGGGTAACACAGATACGCAGTATTTT.

The chain combines TRBV11-2 with TRBJ2-1; TRBD2 aligns across 13 bases. The CDR3 extends over 19 amino acids. Germline-derived CDR1 and CDR2 are SGHAT and FQNNGV. V lost 2 bases and J lost 1; bases outside the gene matches: 8. DNA for the CDR3: TGTGCCAGCAGCTTAAGTGGACTAGCGGGAGTTCCTTCCTACAATGAGCAGTTCTTC. Translating gives CASSLSGLAGVPSYNEQFF.